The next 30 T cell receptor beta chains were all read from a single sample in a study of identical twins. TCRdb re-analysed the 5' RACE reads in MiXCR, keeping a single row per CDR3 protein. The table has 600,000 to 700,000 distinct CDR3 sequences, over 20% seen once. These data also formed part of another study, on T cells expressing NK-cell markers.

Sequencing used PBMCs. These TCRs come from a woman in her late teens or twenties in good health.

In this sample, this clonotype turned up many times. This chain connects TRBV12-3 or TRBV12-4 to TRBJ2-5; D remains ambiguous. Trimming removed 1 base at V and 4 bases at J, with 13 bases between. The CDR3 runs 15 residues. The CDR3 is CASSLGGSGLETQYF. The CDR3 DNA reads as TGTGCCAGCAGTTTAGGGGGATCTGGGTTAGAGACCCAGTACTTC.

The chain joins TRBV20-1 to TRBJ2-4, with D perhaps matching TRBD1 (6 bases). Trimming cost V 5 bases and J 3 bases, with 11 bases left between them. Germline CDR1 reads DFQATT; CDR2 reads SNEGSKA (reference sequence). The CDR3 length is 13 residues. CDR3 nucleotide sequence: TGCAGTGCTCCTGGCAGGGGCAAAAACATTCAGTACTTC. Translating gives CSAPGRGKNIQYF.

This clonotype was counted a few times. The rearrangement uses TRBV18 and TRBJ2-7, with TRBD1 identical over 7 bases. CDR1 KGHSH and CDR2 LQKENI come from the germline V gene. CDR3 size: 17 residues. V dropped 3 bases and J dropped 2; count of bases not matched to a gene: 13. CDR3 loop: CASSPGGMGTGAYEQYF. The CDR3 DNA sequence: TGTGCCAGCTCACCGGGTGGAATGGGTACAGGGGCCTACGAGCAGTACTTC. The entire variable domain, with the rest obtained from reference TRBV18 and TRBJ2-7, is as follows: NAGVMQNPRHLVRRRGQEARLRCSPMKGHSHVYWYRQLPEEGLKFMVYLQKENIIDESGMPKERFSAEFPKEGPSILRIQQVVRGDSAAYFCASSPGGMGTGAYEQYFGPGTRLTVT.

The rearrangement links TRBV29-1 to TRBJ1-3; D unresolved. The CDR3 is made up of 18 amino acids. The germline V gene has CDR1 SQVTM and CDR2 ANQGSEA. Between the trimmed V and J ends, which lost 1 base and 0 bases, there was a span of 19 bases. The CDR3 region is CSVEARVARSRSGNTIYF. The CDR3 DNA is TGCAGCGTTGAAGCTAGGGTAGCGAGGAGCCGCTCTGGAAACACCATATATTTT.

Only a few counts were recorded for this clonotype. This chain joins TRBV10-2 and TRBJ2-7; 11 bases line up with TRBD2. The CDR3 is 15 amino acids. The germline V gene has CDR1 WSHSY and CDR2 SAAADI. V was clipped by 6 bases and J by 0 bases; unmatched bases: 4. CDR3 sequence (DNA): TGCGCCAGCAGGACTAGCGGGGCCTACTCCTACGAGCAGTACTTC. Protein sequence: CASRTSGAYSYEQYF.

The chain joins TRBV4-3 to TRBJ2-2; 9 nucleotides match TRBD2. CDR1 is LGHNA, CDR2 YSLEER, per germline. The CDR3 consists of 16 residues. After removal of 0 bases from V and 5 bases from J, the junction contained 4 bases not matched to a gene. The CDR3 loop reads CASSQEASGTTGELFF. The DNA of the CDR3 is TGCGCCAGCAGCCAAGAGGCTAGCGGGACAACCGGGGAGCTGTTTTTT.

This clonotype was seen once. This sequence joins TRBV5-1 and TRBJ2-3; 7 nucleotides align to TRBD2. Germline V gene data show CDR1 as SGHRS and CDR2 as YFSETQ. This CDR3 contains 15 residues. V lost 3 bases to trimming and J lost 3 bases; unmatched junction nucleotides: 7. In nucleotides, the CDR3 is TGCGCCAGCAGCTCTCAGCGGGGTTGGACAGATACGCAGTATTTT. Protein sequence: CASSSQRGWTDTQYF.

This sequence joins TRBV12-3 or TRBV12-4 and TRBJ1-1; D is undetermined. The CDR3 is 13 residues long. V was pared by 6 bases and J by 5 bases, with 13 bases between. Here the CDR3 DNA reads TGTGCCAGCAGCCGAGGCGCCTTTACTGAAGCTTTCTTT. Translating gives CASSRGAFTEAFF.

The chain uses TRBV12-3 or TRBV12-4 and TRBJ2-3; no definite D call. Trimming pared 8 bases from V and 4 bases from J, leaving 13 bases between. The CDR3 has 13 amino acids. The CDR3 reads CASESPAADTQYF. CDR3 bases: TGTGCCAGCGAGTCCCCAGCTGCAGATACGCAGTATTTT.

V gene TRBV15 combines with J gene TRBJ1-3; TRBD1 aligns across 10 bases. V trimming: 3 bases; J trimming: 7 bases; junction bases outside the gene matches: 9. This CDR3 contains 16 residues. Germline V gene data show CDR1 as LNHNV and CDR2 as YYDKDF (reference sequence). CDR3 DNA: TGTGCCACCAGCAGCACAACGGGACAGGGGTTTAACACCATATATTTT. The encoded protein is CATSSTTGQGFNTIYF.

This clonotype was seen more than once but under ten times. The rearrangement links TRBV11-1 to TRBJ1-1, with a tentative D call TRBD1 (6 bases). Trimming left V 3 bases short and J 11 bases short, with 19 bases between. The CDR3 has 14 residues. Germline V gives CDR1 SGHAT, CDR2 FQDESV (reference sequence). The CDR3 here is CASSFGRGGFGAFF. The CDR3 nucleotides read TGTGCCAGCAGCTTCGGCAGGGGAGGCTTCGGGGCTTTCTTT.

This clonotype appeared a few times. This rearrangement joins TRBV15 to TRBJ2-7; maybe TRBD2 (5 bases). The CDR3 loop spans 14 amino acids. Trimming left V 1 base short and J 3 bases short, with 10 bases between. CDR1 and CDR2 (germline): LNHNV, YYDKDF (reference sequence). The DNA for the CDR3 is TGTGCCACCAGCAGAGCTCCCGCGGGCTACGAGCAGTACTTC. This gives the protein CATSRAPAGYEQYF.

CDR3 bases: TGTGCCAGTAGTCTCGGCGGGACAGTCCTTCAAGAGACCCAGTACTTC. Its translation: CASSLGGTVLQETQYF. The chain combines TRBV19 with TRBJ2-5; D may be TRBD1 (7 bases). The length of the CDR3 is 16 residues. Trimming removed 5 bases at V and 2 bases at J, with 18 bases between. Per germline, CDR1 LNHDA and CDR2 SQIVND (reference sequence). The full variable domain, completed using reference TRBV19 and TRBJ2-5, is DGGITQSPKYLFRKEGQNVTLSCEQNLNHDAMYWYRQDPGQGLRLIYYSQIVNDFQKGDIAEGYSVSREKKESFPLTVTSAQKNPTAFYLCASSLGGTVLQETQYFGPGTRLLVL.

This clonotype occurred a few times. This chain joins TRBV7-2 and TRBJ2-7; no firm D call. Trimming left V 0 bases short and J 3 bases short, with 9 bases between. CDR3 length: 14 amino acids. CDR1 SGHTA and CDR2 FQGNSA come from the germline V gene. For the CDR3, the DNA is TGTGCCAGCAGCTTAGCGAACGGCCTCTACGAGCAGTACTTC. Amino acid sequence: CASSLANGLYEQYF.

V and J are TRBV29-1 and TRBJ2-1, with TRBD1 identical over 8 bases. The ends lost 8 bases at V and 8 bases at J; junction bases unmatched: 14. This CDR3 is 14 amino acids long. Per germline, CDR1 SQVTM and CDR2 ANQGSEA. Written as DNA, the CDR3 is TGCAGCCCTGGAAGGGACAGGAGGCAGGATGAGCAGTTCTTC. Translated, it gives CSPGRDRRQDEQFF.

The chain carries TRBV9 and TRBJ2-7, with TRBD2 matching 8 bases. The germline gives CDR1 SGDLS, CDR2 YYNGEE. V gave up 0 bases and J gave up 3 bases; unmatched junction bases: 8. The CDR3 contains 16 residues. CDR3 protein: CASSVGPSGGNYEQYF. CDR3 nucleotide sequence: TGTGCCAGCAGCGTAGGCCCAAGCGGGGGAAACTACGAGCAGTACTTC.

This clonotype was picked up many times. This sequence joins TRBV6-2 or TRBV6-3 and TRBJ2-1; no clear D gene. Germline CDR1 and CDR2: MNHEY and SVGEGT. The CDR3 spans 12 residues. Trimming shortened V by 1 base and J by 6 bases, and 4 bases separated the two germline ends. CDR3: CASSYFLNEQFF. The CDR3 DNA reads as TGTGCCAGCAGTTACTTCCTCAATGAGCAGTTCTTC.

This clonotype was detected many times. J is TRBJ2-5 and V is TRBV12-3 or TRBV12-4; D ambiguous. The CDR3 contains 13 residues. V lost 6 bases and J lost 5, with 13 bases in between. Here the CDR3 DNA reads TGTGCCAGCAGGGGTAGTGGTGCCGAGACCCAGTACTTC. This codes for CASRGSGAETQYF.

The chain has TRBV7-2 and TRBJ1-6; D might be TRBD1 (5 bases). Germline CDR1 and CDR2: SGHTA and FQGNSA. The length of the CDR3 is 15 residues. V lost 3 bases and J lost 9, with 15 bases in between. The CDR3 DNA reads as TGTGCCAGCAGCTTTACCCAGGGCTTAAGTTCACCCCTCCACTTT. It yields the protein CASSFTQGLSSPLHF.

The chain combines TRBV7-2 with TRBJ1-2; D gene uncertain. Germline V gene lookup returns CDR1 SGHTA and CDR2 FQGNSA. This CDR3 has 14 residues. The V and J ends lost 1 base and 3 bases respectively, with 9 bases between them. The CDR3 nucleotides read TGTGCCAGCAGCTTAGGTATAGCCCACTATGGCTACACCTTC. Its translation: CASSLGIAHYGYTF.

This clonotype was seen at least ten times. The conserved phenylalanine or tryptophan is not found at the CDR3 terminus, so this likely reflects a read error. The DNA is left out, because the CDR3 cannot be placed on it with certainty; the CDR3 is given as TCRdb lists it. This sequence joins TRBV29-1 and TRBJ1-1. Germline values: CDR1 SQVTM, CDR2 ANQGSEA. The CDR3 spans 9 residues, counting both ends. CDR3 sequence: CSDGPKFSV.

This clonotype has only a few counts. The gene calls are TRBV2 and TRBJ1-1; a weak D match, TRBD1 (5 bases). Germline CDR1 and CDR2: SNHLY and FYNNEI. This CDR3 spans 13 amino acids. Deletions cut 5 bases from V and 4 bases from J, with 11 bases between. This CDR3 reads CASSTSGGTEAFF. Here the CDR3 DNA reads TGTGCCAGCAGTACCTCGGGGGGCACTGAAGCTTTCTTT.

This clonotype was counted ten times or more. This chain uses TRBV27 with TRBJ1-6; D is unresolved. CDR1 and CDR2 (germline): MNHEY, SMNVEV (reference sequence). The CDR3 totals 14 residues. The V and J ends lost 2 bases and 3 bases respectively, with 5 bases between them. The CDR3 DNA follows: TGTGCCAGCAGTTTAAGCCTCTATAATTCACCCCTCCACTTT. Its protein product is CASSLSLYNSPLHF.

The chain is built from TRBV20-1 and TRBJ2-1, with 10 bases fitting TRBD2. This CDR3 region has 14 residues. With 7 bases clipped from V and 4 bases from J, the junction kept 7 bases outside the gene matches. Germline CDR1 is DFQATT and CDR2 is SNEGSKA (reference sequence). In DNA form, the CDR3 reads TGCAGTGTTCCTACTAGCGGGACATACAATGAGCAGTTCTTC. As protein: CSVPTSGTYNEQFF.

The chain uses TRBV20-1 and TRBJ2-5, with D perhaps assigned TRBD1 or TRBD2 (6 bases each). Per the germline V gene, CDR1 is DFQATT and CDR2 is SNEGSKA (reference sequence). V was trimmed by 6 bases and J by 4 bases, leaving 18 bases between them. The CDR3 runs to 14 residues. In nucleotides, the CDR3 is TGCAGTGCCAACAGGGTGGAGGGTCGAGAGACCCAGTACTTC. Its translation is CSANRVEGRETQYF.

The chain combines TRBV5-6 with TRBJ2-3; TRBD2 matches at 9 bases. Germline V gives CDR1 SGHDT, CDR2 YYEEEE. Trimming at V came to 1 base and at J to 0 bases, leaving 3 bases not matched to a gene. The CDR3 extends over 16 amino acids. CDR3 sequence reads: CASSLTSGSSTDTQYF. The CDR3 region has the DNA TGTGCCAGCAGCTTGACTAGCGGGTCAAGCACAGATACGCAGTATTTT.

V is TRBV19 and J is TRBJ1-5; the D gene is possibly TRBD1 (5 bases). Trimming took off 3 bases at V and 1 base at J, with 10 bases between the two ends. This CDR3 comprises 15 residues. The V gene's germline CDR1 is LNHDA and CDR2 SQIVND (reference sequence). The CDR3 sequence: CASSIQGRSNQPQHF. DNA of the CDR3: TGTGCCAGTAGTATTCAGGGTAGGAGCAATCAGCCCCAGCATTTT.

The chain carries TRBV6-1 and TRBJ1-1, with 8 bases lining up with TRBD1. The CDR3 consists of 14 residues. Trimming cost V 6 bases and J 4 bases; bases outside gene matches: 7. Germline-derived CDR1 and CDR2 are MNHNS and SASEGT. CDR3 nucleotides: TGTGCCAGCAGATTTCCGGGACAGGCCACTGAAGCTTTCTTT. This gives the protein CASRFPGQATEAFF.

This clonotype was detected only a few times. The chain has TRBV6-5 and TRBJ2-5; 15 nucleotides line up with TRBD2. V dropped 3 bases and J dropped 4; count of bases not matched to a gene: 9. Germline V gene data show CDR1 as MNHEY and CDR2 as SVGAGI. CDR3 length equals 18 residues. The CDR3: CASSYWTSGRAGGETQYF. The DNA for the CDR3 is TGTGCCAGCAGTTATTGGACTAGCGGGAGGGCCGGGGGAGAGACCCAGTACTTC.

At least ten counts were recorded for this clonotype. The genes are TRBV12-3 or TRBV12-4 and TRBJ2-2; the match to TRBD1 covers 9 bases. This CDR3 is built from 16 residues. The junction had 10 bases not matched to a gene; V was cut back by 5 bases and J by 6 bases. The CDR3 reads CASSRPRDRESGELFF. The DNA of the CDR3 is TGTGCCAGCAGTCGTCCCCGGGACAGGGAGTCCGGGGAGCTGTTTTTT.